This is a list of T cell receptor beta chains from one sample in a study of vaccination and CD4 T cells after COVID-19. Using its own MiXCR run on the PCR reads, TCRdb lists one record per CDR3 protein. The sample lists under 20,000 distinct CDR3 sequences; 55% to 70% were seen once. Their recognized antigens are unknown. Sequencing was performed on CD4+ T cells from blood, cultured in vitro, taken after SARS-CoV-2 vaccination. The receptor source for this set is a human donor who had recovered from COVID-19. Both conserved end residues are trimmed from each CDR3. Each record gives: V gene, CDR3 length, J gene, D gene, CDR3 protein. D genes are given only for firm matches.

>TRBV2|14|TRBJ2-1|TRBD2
ASNQGRGSGYNEQF
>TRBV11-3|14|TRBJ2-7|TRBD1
ASSSRGQGRNYEQY
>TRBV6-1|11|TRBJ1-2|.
ASWRGADYGYT
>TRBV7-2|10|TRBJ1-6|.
ASSLRGPPLH
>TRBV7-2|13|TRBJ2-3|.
ASSPGGASTDTQY
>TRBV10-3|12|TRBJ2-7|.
AISGGRPSGEQY
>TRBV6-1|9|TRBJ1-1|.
ASSEGTEAF
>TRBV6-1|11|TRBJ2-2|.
ASRGANTGELF
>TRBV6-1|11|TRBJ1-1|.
ASSRDLNTEAF
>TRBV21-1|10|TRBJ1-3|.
ASSNREIAIY
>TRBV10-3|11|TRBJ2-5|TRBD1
AISELGGETQY
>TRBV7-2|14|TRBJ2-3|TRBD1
ASSPGTGTGTDTQY
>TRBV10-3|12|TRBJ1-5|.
AISEDISGQPQH
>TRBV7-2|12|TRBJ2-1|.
ASSSGRVLGGAT
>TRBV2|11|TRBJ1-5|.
ASREADWMPQH
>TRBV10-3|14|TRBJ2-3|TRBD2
AIRGTSGGSTDTQY
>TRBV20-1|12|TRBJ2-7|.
SGRREGSRYEQY